This T cell receptor (beta chain) stems from a study of blood T cell repertoires in COVID-19. Overall study context: The cDNA or gDNA used as material had been derived from T cells, B-cell-depleted T cells, or PBMCs.

Notes on this clone: The identical CDR3 is also encoded by other nucleotide sequences in the sample.

The CDR3 contains 14 residues. Germline V lookup: CDR1 LNHNV, CDR2 YYDKDF (reference sequence). The germline V and J ends were trimmed by 0 bases and 4 bases, with 7 bases remaining between them. How the authors handled the data: Nucleated cell counts were estimated from reference gene primer amplification. The assay was immunoSEQ multiplex PCR, and TCRdb's table has in-frame clones only and misses some. The V and J calls and clone size were taken over from that table, and D and trimming were inferred from the DNA. Of over 150,000 clones in the sample, 65% to 85% were seen once. The sequence derives from a woman between 35 and 50 years old with COVID-19, enrolled during active disease. The V gene is TRBV15, the J gene TRBJ1-5, with D maybe TRBD1 (6 bases). Sequencing input: peripheral blood. The CDR3 region has the DNA TGTGCCACCAGCAGAGACAGGGGTAATCAGCCCCAGCATTTT. Amino acids: CATSRDRGNQPQHF.